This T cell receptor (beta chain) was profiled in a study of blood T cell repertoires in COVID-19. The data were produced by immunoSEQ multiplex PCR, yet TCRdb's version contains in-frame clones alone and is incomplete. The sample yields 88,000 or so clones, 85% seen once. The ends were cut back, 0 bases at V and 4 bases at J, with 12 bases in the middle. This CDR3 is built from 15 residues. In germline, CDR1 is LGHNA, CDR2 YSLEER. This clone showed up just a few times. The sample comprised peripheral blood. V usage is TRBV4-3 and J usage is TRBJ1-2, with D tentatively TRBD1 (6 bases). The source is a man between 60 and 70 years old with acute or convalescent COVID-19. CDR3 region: CASSQDRGGAYGYTF. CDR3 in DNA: TGCGCCAGCAGCCAAGATCGCGGGGGCGCCTATGGCTACACCTTC.